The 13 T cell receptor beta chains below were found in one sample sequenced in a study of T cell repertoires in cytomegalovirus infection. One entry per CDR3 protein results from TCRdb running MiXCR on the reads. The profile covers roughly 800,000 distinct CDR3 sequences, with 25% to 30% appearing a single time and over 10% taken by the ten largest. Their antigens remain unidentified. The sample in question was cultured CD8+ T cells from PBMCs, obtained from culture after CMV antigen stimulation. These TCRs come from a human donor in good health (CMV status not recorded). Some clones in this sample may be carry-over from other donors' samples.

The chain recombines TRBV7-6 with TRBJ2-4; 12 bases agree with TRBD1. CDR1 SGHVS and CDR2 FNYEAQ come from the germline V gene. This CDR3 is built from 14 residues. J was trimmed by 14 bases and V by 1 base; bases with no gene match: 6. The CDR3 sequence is CASSLGGTGGIEYF. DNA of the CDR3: TGTGCCAGCAGCTTAGGGGGGACAGGGGGCATAGAGTACTTC.

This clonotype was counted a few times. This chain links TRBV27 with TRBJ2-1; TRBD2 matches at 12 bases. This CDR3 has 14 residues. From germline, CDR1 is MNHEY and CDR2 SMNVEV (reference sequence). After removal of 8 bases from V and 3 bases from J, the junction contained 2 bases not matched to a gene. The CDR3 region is CASGTSGFYNEQFF. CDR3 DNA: TGTGCCAGCGGGACTAGCGGGTTCTACAATGAGCAGTTCTTC.

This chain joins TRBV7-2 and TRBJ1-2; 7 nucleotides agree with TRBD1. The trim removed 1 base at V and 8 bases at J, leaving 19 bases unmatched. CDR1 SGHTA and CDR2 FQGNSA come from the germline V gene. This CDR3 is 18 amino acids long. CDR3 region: CASSLEVGGGLSLGGYTF. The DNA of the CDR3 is TGTGCCAGCAGCTTAGAAGTAGGAGGGGGCCTTAGTCTGGGCGGCTACACCTTC.

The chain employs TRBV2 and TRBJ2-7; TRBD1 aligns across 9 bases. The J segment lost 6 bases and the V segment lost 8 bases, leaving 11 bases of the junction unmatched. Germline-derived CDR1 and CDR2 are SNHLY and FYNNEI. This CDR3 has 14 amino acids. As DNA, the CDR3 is TGTGCCAGCGCCATGTGGGACAGGGCCTCCGAGCAGTACTTC. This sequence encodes CASAMWDRASEQYF.

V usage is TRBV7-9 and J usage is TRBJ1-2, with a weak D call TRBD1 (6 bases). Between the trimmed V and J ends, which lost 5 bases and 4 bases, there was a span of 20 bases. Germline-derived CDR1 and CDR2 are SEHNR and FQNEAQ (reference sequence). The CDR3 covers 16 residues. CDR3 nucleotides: TGTGCCAGCAGCCTAAGAGTTAAGGCAGGGGCCTATGGCTACACCTTC. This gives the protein CASSLRVKAGAYGYTF.

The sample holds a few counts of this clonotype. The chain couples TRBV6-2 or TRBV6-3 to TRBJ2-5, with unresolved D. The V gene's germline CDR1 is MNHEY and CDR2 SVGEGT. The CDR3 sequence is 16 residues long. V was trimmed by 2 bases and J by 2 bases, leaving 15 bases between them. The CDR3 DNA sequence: TGTGCCAGCAGTTACGAGCGACCCCTACTACAAGAGACCCAGTACTTC. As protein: CASSYERPLLQETQYF.

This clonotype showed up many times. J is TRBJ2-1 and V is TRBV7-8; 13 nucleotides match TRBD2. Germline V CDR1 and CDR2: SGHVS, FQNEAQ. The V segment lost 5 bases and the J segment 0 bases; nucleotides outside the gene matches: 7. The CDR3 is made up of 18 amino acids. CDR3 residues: CASSLKGLAGYSYNEQFF. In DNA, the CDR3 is TGTGCCAGCAGCCTTAAGGGACTAGCGGGGTACTCCTACAATGAGCAGTTCTTC.

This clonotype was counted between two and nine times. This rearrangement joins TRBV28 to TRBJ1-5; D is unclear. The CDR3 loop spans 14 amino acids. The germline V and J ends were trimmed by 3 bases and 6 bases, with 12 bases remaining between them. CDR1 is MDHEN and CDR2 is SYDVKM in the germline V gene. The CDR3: CASSFSGPGQPQHF. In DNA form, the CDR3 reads TGTGCCAGCAGTTTTAGTGGGCCTGGTCAGCCCCAGCATTTT.

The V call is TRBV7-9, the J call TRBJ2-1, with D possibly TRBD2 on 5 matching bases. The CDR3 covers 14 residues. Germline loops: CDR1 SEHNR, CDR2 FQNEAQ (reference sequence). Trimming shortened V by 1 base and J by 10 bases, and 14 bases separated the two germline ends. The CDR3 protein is CASSLVDYDGEQFF. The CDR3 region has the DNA TGTGCCAGCAGCTTAGTAGACTACGATGGGGAGCAGTTCTTC.

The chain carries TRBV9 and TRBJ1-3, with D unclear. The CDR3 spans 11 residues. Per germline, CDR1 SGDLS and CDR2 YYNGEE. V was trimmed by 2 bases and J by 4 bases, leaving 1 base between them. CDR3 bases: TGTGCCAGCAGCGTCGGAAACACCATATATTTT. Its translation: CASSVGNTIYF.

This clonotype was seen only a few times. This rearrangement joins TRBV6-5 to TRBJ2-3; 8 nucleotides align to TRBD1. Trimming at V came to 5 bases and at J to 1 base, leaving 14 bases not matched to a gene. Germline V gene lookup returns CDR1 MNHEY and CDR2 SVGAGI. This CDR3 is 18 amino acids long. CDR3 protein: CASSPDFQGALGTDTQYF. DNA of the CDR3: TGTGCCAGCAGTCCAGACTTCCAGGGGGCCTTAGGCACAGATACGCAGTATTTT.

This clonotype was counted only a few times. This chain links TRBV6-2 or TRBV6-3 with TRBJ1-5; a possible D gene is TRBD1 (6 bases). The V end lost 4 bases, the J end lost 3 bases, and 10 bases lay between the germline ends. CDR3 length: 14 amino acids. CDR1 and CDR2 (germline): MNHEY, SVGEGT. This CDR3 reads CASSLWDNNQPQHF. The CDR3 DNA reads TGTGCCAGCAGTTTGTGGGACAACAATCAGCCCCAGCATTTT.

This CDR3 reads CAVQDRVEAFF. Written as DNA, the CDR3 is TGTGCCGTCCAAGACAGGGTTGAAGCTTTCTTT. The rearrangement joins TRBV5-4 to TRBJ1-1, with 7 bases that match TRBD1. This CDR3 contains 11 residues. V was pared by 10 bases and J by 7 bases, with 7 bases of the junction left unmatched. Germline V gives CDR1 SGHNT, CDR2 YYREEE (reference sequence).